The 2 T cell receptor beta chains in this list originate from one sample, sequenced in a study of shared clonotypes between healthy human individuals. Naive CD8 cells comprised CD45RO-negative, CCR7-positively selected cells, excluding terminally differentiated effector memory CD45RA+ cells. TCRdb's table, derived via immunoSEQ multiplex PCR, lists solely in-frame clones and lacks some. Among about 2 million clones, about 94% were seen once, and the ten largest hold around 1.1%. Sequencing was done on a sample of naive CD8+ T cells sorted from blood. The receptor source for this set is a man aged 18 to 35 in good health.

The V gene is TRBV27, the J gene TRBJ1-5; D is possibly TRBD1 (5 bases). V was trimmed by 4 bases and J by 8 bases, leaving 15 bases between them. The CDR3 extends over 14 amino acids. Germline V gives CDR1 MNHEY, CDR2 SMNVEV (reference sequence). In nucleotides, the CDR3 is TGTGCCAGCAGTTCCATCCCAGGGCCGAAGCCCCAGCATTTT. Its translation is CASSSIPGPKPQHF.

This chain uses TRBV27 with TRBJ2-7, with TRBD2 matching 7 bases. This CDR3 is built from 17 residues. Trimming at V came to 1 base and at J to 5 bases, leaving 14 bases not matched to a gene. Looked up from germline, CDR1 is MNHEY and CDR2 is SMNVEV (reference sequence). DNA of the CDR3: TGTGCCAGCAGTTTATTAGGCGTTAAGGGCACTAGCGACGAGCAGTACTTC. Protein product: CASSLLGVKGTSDEQYF.